Listed below are T cell receptor beta chains from one sample, sequenced in a study of glioma-infiltrating T cells. TCRdb reprocessed the multiplex PCR reads with MiXCR, giving one entry per CDR3 protein. The table lists about 93,000 distinct CDR3 sequences, approximately 39% of them singletons. The sample was glioma tissue, nonneoplastic brain tissue, or PBMCs (not recorded which). These receptors all stem from a human donor with low-grade glioma or glioblastoma, undergoing nonglioma brain surgery, or in good health (not recorded which). CDR3s include the opening cysteine and the closing phenylalanine or tryptophan. The order of the fields is CDR3 protein, CDR3 DNA, clone size, V gene, D gene, J gene. A D gene is named only where the DNA matches it firmly. Not every row has a clone size; where given, it reads once, few, many or a size class.

CDR3 protein: CASSLTLERRETRYF
CDR3 DNA: TGTGCCAGCAGCTTAACGCTTGAGCGGCGGGAGACCCGGTACTTC
clone size: -
V gene: TRBV7-2
D gene: TRBD2
J gene: TRBJ2-5

CDR3 protein: CASSTRTGSGGNVLTF
CDR3 DNA: TGTGCCAGCAGCACACGGACAGGGTCTGGGGGCAACGTCCTGACTTTC
clone size: -
V gene: TRBV7-2
D gene: TRBD1
J gene: TRBJ2-6

CDR3 protein: CASSPSGEPYNEQFF
CDR3 DNA: TGTGCCAGTTCTCCTAGCGGGGAACCCTACAATGAGCAGTTCTTC
clone size: many
V gene: TRBV6-4
D gene: TRBD2
J gene: TRBJ2-1

CDR3 protein: CASTTTYEQYF
CDR3 DNA: TGTGCCAGCACCACGACCTACGAGCAGTACTTC
clone size: many
V gene: TRBV28
D gene: -
J gene: TRBJ2-7

CDR3 protein: CASSLTRHNSPLHF
CDR3 DNA: TGTGCCAGCAGCTTGACCCGCCATAATTCACCCCTCCACTTT
clone size: many
V gene: TRBV5-8
D gene: -
J gene: TRBJ1-6

CDR3 protein: CSVVSLGNEQFF
CDR3 DNA: TGCAGCGTTGTGTCCTTGGGGAATGAGCAGTTCTTC
clone size: many
V gene: TRBV29-1
D gene: -
J gene: TRBJ2-1

CDR3 protein: CASSWGTGNYEQYF
CDR3 DNA: TGTGCCAGCAGTTGGGGGACAGGAAACTACGAGCAGTACTTC
clone size: many
V gene: TRBV6-1
D gene: TRBD1
J gene: TRBJ2-7

CDR3 protein: CASGSSSSYEQYF
CDR3 DNA: TGTGCCAGTGGATCATCAAGCTCCTACGAGCAGTACTTC
clone size: many
V gene: TRBV19
D gene: -
J gene: TRBJ2-7

CDR3 protein: CASSQDFTGELFF
CDR3 DNA: TGCGCCAGCAGCCAAGATTTCACCGGGGAGCTGTTTTTT
clone size: many
V gene: TRBV4-1
D gene: -
J gene: TRBJ2-2

CDR3 protein: CASSIAQQGAYNEQFF
CDR3 DNA: TGTGCCAGTAGTATAGCTCAACAGGGGGCGTACAATGAGCAGTTCTTC
clone size: many
V gene: TRBV19
D gene: TRBD1
J gene: TRBJ2-1

CDR3 protein: CASSETSARSDEQFF
CDR3 DNA: TGTGCCAGCAGCGAAACTAGCGCGAGATCGGATGAGCAGTTCTTC
clone size: many
V gene: TRBV7-3
D gene: TRBD2
J gene: TRBJ2-1

CDR3 protein: CASGQDPTDSPLHF
CDR3 DNA: TGCGCCAGCGGCCAAGATCCCACGGATTCACCCCTCCACTTT
clone size: -
V gene: TRBV4-1
D gene: -
J gene: TRBJ1-6

CDR3 protein: CASRGTGALAEAFF
CDR3 DNA: TGTGCCAGTAGGGGGACAGGGGCGCTCGCTGAAGCTTTCTTT
clone size: many
V gene: TRBV19
D gene: TRBD1
J gene: TRBJ1-1

CDR3 protein: CASSLGEGNEKLFF
CDR3 DNA: TGTGCCAGCAGCTTAGGGGAAGGGAATGAAAAACTGTTTTTT
clone size: many
V gene: TRBV7-9
D gene: -
J gene: TRBJ1-4

CDR3 protein: CASSLQGKENTEAFF
CDR3 DNA: TGTGCCAGCAGTCTACAGGGGAAGGAGAACACTGAAGCTTTCTTT
clone size: many
V gene: TRBV6-2/TRBV6-3
D gene: TRBD1
J gene: TRBJ1-1

CDR3 protein: CASSTSNSNQPQHF
CDR3 DNA: TGTGCCAGCAGTACCAGCAATAGCAATCAGCCCCAGCATTTT
clone size: many
V gene: TRBV6-1
D gene: -
J gene: TRBJ1-5

CDR3 protein: CASSGQGGVKKLFF
CDR3 DNA: TGTGCCAGCAGTGGACAGGGAGGAGTTAAAAAACTGTTTTTT
clone size: many
V gene: TRBV28
D gene: TRBD1
J gene: TRBJ1-4

CDR3 protein: CASSRWRGQYF
CDR3 DNA: TGTGCCAGCAGTCGATGGAGAGGGCAGTACTTC
clone size: -
V gene: TRBV6-2/TRBV6-3
D gene: -
J gene: TRBJ2-7

CDR3 protein: CSAGGNTEAFF
CDR3 DNA: TGCAGTGCGGGAGGGAACACTGAAGCTTTCTTT
clone size: -
V gene: TRBV20-1
D gene: -
J gene: TRBJ1-1

CDR3 protein: CASSDLGQNYGYTF
CDR3 DNA: TGTGCCAGCAGCGACCTGGGACAGAACTATGGCTACACCTTC
clone size: many
V gene: TRBV27
D gene: TRBD1
J gene: TRBJ1-2

CDR3 protein: CVSSSSGTRGNNEQFF
CDR3 DNA: TGTGTCAGCAGCTCCTCCGGGACTAGAGGAAACAATGAGCAGTTCTTC
clone size: -
V gene: TRBV7-2
D gene: TRBD2
J gene: TRBJ2-1

CDR3 protein: CASSSTTGIRNTIYF
CDR3 DNA: TGTGCCAGCAGTTCAACGACAGGGATAAGGAACACCATATATTTT
clone size: many
V gene: TRBV27
D gene: TRBD1
J gene: TRBJ1-3

CDR3 protein: CASTRTGYEQYF
CDR3 DNA: TGTGCCAGCACCCGGACAGGCTACGAGCAGTACTTC
clone size: once
V gene: TRBV6-2/TRBV6-3
D gene: TRBD1
J gene: TRBJ2-7

CDR3 protein: CASSFGGGTTDTQYF
CDR3 DNA: TGTGCCAGCAGCTTCGGCGGGGGGACCACAGATACGCAGTATTTT
clone size: -
V gene: TRBV5-5
D gene: TRBD2
J gene: TRBJ2-3

CDR3 protein: CASSYSEGGGLFF
CDR3 DNA: TGTGCCAGCAGTTACTCCGAAGGCGGGGGGCTGTTCTTT
clone size: -
V gene: TRBV6-5
D gene: TRBD2
J gene: TRBJ2-2

CDR3 protein: CASSLVRRDSPPHF
CDR3 DNA: TGTGCCAGCAGCTTAGTCAGAAGGGATTCACCCCCCCACTTT
clone size: -
V gene: TRBV7-2
D gene: -
J gene: TRBJ1-6

CDR3 protein: CASSLLGVQSTDTQYF
CDR3 DNA: TGCGCCAGCAGCTTGTTAGGGGTCCAATCCACAGATACGCAGTATTTT
clone size: -
V gene: TRBV5-1
D gene: -
J gene: TRBJ2-3

CDR3 protein: CASSAPEVGADNEQFF
CDR3 DNA: TGTGCCAGCAGTGCCCCAGAGGTTGGAGCTGACAATGAGCAGTTCTTC
clone size: -
V gene: TRBV2
D gene: -
J gene: TRBJ2-1

CDR3 protein: CSGRLTGSSSYNEQFF
CDR3 DNA: TGCAGCGGGAGGTTGACAGGGTCGAGCTCCTACAATGAGCAGTTCTTC
clone size: many
V gene: TRBV29-1
D gene: TRBD1
J gene: TRBJ2-1

CDR3 protein: CASSLVSEQFFGPGAGANVLTF
CDR3 DNA: -
clone size: once
V gene: TRBV7-9
D gene: -
J gene: TRBJ2-6

CDR3 protein: CASSLVSASGRGPRGYTF
CDR3 DNA: TGTGCCAGCAGCTTAGTATCTGCTAGCGGCAGGGGGCCGCGGGGCTACACCTTC
clone size: many
V gene: TRBV7-9
D gene: TRBD1
J gene: TRBJ1-2

CDR3 protein: CASSVVVGETQYF
CDR3 DNA: TGTGCCAGCAGCGTAGTCGTGGGGGAGACCCAGTACTTC
clone size: -
V gene: TRBV9
D gene: -
J gene: TRBJ2-5

CDR3 protein: CASSLAGQRQETQYF
CDR3 DNA: TGTGCCAGCAGCTTGGCGGGACAGAGGCAAGAGACCCAGTACTTC
clone size: -
V gene: TRBV5-5
D gene: TRBD1
J gene: TRBJ2-5

CDR3 protein: CASSKSGEPYNEQFF
CDR3 DNA: TGTGCCAGCAGTAAGTCGGGGGAACCCTACAATGAGCAGTTCTTC
clone size: many
V gene: TRBV6-4
D gene: -
J gene: TRBJ2-1

CDR3 protein: CSAKGTSGWSYNEQFF
CDR3 DNA: TGCAGTGCTAAGGGGACTAGCGGCTGGTCCTACAATGAGCAGTTCTTC
clone size: many
V gene: TRBV20-1
D gene: TRBD2
J gene: TRBJ2-1

CDR3 protein: CSLRKDGGYNEPFF
CDR3 DNA: TGCTCCCTCAGAAAAGATGGAGGATACAATGAGCCGTTCTTC
clone size: -
V gene: TRBV4-3
D gene: -
J gene: TRBJ2-1

CDR3 protein: CSVESNRATNEQYF
CDR3 DNA: TGCAGCGTTGAAAGTAACAGGGCTACTAACGAGCAGTACTTC
clone size: few
V gene: TRBV29-1
D gene: -
J gene: TRBJ2-7

CDR3 protein: CASSSDRGYTDTQYF
CDR3 DNA: TGTGCCAGCAGTTCGGACAGGGGGTACACAGATACGCAGTATTTT
clone size: -
V gene: TRBV6-2/TRBV6-3
D gene: TRBD1
J gene: TRBJ2-3

CDR3 protein: CASSDQDMGTHTQYF
CDR3 DNA: TGTGCCAGCAGTGATCAAGACATGGGCACACATACGCAGTATTTT
clone size: -
V gene: TRBV2
D gene: -
J gene: TRBJ2-3

CDR3 protein: CASSLESVSSRNEQFF
CDR3 DNA: TGTGCCAGCAGCTTAGAATCGGTAAGCTCCCGCAATGAGCAGTTCTTC
clone size: many
V gene: TRBV13
D gene: -
J gene: TRBJ2-1

CDR3 protein: CSATKTLLAGATSQFF
CDR3 DNA: TGCAGTGCTACAAAGACTCTCCTAGCGGGGGCAACATCGCAGTTCTTC
clone size: -
V gene: TRBV20-1
D gene: TRBD2
J gene: TRBJ2-1

CDR3 protein: CSVGTGSSYEQYF
CDR3 DNA: TGCAGCGTTGGGACAGGTAGCTCCTACGAGCAGTACTTC
clone size: -
V gene: TRBV29-1
D gene: TRBD1
J gene: TRBJ2-7

CDR3 protein: CASTPRTYYYGYTF
CDR3 DNA: TGTGCCAGTACCCCGAGGACCTATTACTATGGCTACACCTTC
clone size: many
V gene: TRBV19
D gene: -
J gene: TRBJ1-2

CDR3 protein: CASSSRLAGGPGNEQFF
CDR3 DNA: TGTGCCAGCAGCTCTCGACTAGCGGGGGGGCCGGGCAATGAGCAGTTCTTC
clone size: many
V gene: TRBV7-6
D gene: TRBD2
J gene: TRBJ2-1

CDR3 protein: CAASRDRRDYGYTF
CDR3 DNA: TGTGCCGCCAGCAGAGATCGTCGGGACTATGGCTACACCTTC
clone size: -
V gene: TRBV15
D gene: -
J gene: TRBJ1-2

CDR3 protein: CASSTTRGDTEAFF
CDR3 DNA: TGCGCCAGCAGCACAACCAGGGGGGACACTGAAGCTTTCTTT
clone size: many
V gene: TRBV5-1
D gene: TRBD1
J gene: TRBJ1-1

CDR3 protein: CASTSLRGMNTEAFF
CDR3 DNA: TGTGCCAGTACCTCGCTGAGGGGGATGAACACTGAAGCTTTCTTT
clone size: many
V gene: TRBV19
D gene: -
J gene: TRBJ1-1

CDR3 protein: CASIRHGFYNEQFF
CDR3 DNA: TGTGCCAGCATCAGACACGGGTTTTACAATGAGCAGTTCTTC
clone size: many
V gene: TRBV28
D gene: -
J gene: TRBJ2-1